The clone carrying this TCR beta chain was detected many times. This sample is part of a study of molecular identifiers for immune sequencing clone quantification. MiXCR, run by TCRdb on the PCR reads, gives a single entry per CDR3 protein. The sample has approximately 550,000 distinct CDR3 sequences; about a fifth are singletons. After removal of 4 bases from V and 2 bases from J, the junction contained 7 bases not matched to a gene. The CDR3 runs to 15 residues. In germline, CDR1 is MGHRA, CDR2 YSYEKL. This clonotype was obtained from a human donor in good health. Some libraries in this study had Jurkat cell RNA spiked in. The chain recombines TRBV4-1 with TRBJ2-7, with TRBD2 identical over 8 bases. Sequences were obtained from naive CD8+ T cells from blood, with Jurkat cell RNA spiked in. Subset: FACS-sorted CD8+CD4-CCR7+CD45RA+ naive T cells. CDR3 bases: TGCGCCAGCAGCCCCAGGACTAGCAACCCCTACGAGCAGTACTTC. This gives the protein CASSPRTSNPYEQYF.